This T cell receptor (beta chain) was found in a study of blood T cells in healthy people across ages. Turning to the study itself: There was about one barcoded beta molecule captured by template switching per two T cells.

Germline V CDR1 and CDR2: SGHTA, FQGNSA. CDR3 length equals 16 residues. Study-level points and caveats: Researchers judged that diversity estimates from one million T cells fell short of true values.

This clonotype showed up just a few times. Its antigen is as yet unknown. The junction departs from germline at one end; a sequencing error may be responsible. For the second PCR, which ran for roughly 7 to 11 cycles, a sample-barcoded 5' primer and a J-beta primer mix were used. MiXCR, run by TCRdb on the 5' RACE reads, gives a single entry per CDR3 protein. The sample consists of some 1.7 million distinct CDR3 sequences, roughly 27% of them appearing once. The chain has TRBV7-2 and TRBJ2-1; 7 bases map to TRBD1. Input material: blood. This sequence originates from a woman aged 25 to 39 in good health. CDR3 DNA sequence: TGTGCCAGCAGCTTTAAGACAGGGACCTCCCACAATGAGCAGTTCTTC. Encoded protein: CASSFKTGTSHNEQFF.